One T cell receptor (beta chain) is described in this entry. Mismatch with germline at one junction end may stem from a read error. The sample originates from a study of blood T cells in healthy people across ages. Next came a second PCR, run for about 6 to 11 cycles, which used a sample-barcoded 5' primer along with a J-beta primer mix. One entry per CDR3 protein, called by TCRdb with MiXCR from the 5' RACE reads. The sample has 1.2 million to 1.5 million distinct CDR3 sequences, 42% seen once. This CDR3 spans 17 amino acids. CDR1 is SGHRS, CDR2 YFSETQ, per germline. The TCR was taken from a woman aged 18-29 years in good health. This chain links TRBV5-1 with TRBJ2-3; tentatively, D is TRBD1 (5 bases). Sequencing input: blood. The CDR3 DNA sequence: TGCGCCAGCAGCTGGCTGAAGGGGAATGATGGTACAGATGCGCAGTATTTT. It encodes CASSWLKGNDGTDAQYF.